This T cell receptor beta chain comes out of a study of T cells in Graves' hyperthyroidism and ophthalmopathy. The study enrolled patients aged 18 to 65 with newly diagnosed hyperthyroidism of under 2 months' duration. Before ophthalmopathy appeared, progressors gave blood at initial hyperthyroidism diagnosis. Amplification yielded TCR beta CDR3 regions, with RNA transcripts as the source. HTBI primers drove first-round RT-PCR of the TCR CDR3. TCRdb re-called the multiplex PCR reads through MiXCR, storing one row per CDR3 protein. Here the sample spans approximately 400,000 distinct CDR3 sequences, about 13% being singletons. This clonotype was detected many times. The sample comprised blood. This TCR derives from a young man with Graves' hyperthyroidism that later progressed to Graves' ophthalmopathy.

CDR3 bases: TGTGCCAGCAGTTTACACAGAAGCTCCTACGAGCAGTACTTC. Its protein product is CASSLHRSSYEQYF. V usage is TRBV28 and J usage is TRBJ2-7, with D unresolved. The CDR3 totals 14 residues. The germline CDR1 and CDR2 sequences are MDHEN and SYDVKM. V lost 2 bases and J lost 0, with 8 bases in between. The variable domain in full, with the rest retrieved from reference TRBV28 and TRBJ2-7, is DVKVTQSSRYLVKRTGEKVFLECVQDMDHENMFWYRQDPGLGLRLIYFSYDVKMKEKGDIPEGYSVSREKKERFSLILESASTNQTSMYLCASSLHRSSYEQYFGPGTRLTVT.